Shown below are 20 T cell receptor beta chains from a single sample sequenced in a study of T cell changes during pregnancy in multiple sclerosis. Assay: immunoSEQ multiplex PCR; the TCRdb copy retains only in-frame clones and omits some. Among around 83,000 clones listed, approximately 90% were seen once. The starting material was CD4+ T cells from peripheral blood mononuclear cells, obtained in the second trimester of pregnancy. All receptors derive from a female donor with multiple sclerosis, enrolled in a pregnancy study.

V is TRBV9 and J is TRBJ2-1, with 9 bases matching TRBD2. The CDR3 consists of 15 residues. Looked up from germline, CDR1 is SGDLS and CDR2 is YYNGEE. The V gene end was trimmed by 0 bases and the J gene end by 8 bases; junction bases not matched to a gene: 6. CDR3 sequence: CASSVVAGGPYEQFF. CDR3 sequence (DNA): TGTGCCAGCAGCGTAGTCGCGGGAGGGCCATATGAGCAGTTCTTC.

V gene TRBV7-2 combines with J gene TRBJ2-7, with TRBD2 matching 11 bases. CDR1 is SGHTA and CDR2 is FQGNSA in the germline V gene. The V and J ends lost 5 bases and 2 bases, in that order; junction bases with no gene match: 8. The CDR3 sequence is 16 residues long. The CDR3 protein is CASSLNSGRGPYEQYF. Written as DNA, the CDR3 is TGTGCCAGCAGCCTTAATAGCGGGAGGGGTCCCTACGAGCAGTACTTC.

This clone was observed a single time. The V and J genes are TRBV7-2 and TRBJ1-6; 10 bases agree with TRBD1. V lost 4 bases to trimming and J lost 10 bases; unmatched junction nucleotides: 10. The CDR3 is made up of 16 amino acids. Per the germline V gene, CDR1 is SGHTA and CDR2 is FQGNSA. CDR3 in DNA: TGTGCCAGCAGCTATAAGACAGGGGGCTTAGGATCACCCCTCCACTTT. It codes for CASSYKTGGLGSPLHF.

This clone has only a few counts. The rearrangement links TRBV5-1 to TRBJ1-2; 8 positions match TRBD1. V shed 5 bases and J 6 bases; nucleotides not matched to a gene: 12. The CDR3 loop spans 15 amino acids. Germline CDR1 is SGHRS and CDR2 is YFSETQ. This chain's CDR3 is CASSRTSGGIHGYTF. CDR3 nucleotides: TGCGCCAGCAGTCGCACTTCAGGGGGCATCCATGGCTACACCTTC.

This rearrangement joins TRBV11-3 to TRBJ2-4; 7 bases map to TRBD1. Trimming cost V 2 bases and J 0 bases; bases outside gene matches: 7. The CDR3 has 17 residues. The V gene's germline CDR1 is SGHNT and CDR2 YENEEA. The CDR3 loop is CASSLFGTDLAKNIQYF. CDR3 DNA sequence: TGTGCCAGCAGCTTATTCGGGACAGATCTAGCCAAAAACATTCAGTACTTC.

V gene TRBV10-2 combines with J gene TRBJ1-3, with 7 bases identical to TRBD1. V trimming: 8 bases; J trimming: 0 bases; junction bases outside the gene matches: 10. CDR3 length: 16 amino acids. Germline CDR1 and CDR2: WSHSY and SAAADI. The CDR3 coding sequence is TGCGCCAGCTTTGATGACAGGGCCATCTCTGGAAACACCATATATTTT. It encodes CASFDDRAISGNTIYF.

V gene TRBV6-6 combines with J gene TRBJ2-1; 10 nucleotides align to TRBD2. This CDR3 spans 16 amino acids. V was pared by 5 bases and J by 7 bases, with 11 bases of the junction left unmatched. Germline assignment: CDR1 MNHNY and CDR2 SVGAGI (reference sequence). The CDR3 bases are TGTGCCAGCAGTAGCTACGGGAGCGGGGGGGCAAATGAGCAGTTCTTC. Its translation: CASSSYGSGGANEQFF.

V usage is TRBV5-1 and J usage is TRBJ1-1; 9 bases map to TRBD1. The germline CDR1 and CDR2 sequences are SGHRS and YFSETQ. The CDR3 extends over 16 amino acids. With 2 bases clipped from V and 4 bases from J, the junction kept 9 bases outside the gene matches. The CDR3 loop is CASSFPTGGSGTEAFF. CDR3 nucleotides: TGCGCCAGCAGCTTCCCTACAGGGGGCTCGGGCACTGAAGCTTTCTTT. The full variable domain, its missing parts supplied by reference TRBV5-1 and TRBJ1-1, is KAGVTQTPRYLIKTRGQQVTLSCSPISGHRSVSWYQQTPGQGLQFLFEYFSETQRNKGNFPGRFSGRQFSNSRSEMNVSTLELGDSALYLCASSFPTGGSGTEAFFGQGTRLTVV.

CDR3 DNA: TGTGCCAGCAGCACCCCCCGAGTAGCTAAGGATGAGCAGTTCTTC. Protein product: CASSTPRVAKDEQFF. The gene calls are TRBV2 and TRBJ2-1; D remains ambiguous. Germline CDR1 reads SNHLY; CDR2 reads FYNNEI. The CDR3 loop spans 15 amino acids. Trimming left V 6 bases short and J 8 bases short, with 20 bases between.

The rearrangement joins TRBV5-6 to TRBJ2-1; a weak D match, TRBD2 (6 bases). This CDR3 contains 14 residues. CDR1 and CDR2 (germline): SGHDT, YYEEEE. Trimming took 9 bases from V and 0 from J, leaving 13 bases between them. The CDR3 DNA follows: TGTGCCACATCGGGAGCAGCCTCCTACAATGAGCAGTTCTTC. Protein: CATSGAASYNEQFF.

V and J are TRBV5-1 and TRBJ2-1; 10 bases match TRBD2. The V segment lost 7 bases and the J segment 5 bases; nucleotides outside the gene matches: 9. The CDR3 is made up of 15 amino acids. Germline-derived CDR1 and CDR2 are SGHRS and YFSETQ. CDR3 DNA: TGCGCCAGCCGAGACATAGCGGGAGGCAACAATGAGCAGTTCTTC. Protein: CASRDIAGGNNEQFF.

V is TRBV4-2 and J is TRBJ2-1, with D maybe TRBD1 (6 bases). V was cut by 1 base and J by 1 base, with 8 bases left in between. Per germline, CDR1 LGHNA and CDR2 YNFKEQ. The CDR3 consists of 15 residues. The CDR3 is CASSQGGQSYNEQFF. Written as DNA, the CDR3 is TGTGCCAGCAGCCAAGGGGGGCAGTCCTACAATGAGCAGTTCTTC.

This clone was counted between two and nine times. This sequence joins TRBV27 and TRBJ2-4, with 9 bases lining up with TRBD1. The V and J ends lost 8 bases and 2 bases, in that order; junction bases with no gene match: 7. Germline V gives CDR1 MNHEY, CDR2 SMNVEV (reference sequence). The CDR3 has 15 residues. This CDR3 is CASGLGQGTKNIQYF. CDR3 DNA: TGTGCCAGCGGTCTAGGACAGGGGACCAAAAACATTCAGTACTTC.

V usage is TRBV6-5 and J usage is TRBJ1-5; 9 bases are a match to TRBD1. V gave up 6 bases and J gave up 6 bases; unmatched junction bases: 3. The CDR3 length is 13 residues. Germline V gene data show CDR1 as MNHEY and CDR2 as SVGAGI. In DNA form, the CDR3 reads TGTGCCAGCAGGCCGACAGGGGGTCAGCCCCAGCATTTT. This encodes CASRPTGGQPQHF.

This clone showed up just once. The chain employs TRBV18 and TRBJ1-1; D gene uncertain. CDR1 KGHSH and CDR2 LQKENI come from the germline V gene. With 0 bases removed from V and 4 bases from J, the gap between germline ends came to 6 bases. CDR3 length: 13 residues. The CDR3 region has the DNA TGTGCCAGCTCACCACCCTCCAGCACTGAAGCTTTCTTT. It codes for CASSPPSSTEAFF. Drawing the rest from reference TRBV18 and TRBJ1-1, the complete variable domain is NAGVMQNPRHLVRRRGQEARLRCSPMKGHSHVYWYRQLPEEGLKFMVYLQKENIIDESGMPKERFSAEFPKEGPSILRIQQVVRGDSAAYFCASSPPSSTEAFFGQGTRLTVV.

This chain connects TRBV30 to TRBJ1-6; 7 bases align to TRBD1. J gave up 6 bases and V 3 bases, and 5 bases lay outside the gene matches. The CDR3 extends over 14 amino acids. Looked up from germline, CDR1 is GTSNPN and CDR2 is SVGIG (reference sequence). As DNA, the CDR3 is TGTGCCTGGAGCCTCGACAGGGCTAATTCACCCCTCCACTTT. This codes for CAWSLDRANSPLHF.

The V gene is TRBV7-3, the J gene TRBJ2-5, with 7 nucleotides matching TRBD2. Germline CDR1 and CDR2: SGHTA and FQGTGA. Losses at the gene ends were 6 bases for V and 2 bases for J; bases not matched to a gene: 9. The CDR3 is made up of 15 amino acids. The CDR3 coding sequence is TGTGCCAGCAGACTCAGCGGGACCCAGCAAGAGACCCAGTACTTC. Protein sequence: CASRLSGTQQETQYF.

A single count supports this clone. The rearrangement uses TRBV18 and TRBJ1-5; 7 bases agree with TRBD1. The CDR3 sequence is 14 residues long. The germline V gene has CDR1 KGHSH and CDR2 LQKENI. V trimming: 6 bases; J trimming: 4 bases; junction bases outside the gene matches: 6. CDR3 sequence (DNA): TGTGCCAGCTCCAAGGGACAGCAAAATCAGCCCCAGCATTTT. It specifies CASSKGQQNQPQHF.

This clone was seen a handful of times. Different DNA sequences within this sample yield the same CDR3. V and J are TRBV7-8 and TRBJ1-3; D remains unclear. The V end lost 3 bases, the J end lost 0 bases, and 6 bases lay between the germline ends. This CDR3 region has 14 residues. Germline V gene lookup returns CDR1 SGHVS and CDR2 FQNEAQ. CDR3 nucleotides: TGTGCCAGCAGCTTGACGGGCTCTGGAAACACCATATATTTT. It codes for CASSLTGSGNTIYF.

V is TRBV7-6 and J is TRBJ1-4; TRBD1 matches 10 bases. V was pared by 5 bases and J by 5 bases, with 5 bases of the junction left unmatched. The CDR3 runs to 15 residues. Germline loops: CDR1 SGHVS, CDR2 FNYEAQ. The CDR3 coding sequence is TGTGCCAGCAGCGGGCGGGACAGGGGAAATGAAAAACTGTTTTTT. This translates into CASSGRDRGNEKLFF.